This T cell receptor beta chain was recorded in a study of blood T cell repertoires in COVID-19. The table came from immunoSEQ multiplex PCR; TCRdb's copy has only in-frame clones and leaves some out. The sample shows around 150,000 clones, roughly 74% of them seen only once. Trimming took 6 bases from V and 6 from J; bases not matched to a gene: 9. CDR1 is MNHEY and CDR2 is SVGAGI in the germline V gene. The CDR3 length is 15 residues. This TCR was sampled from a woman over 75 with acute or convalescent COVID-19. The sample consisted of peripheral blood. The V call is TRBV6-5, the J call TRBJ2-5; 11 bases map to TRBD2. CDR3 protein: CASSRETSGVKTQYF. CDR3 bases: TGTGCCAGCAGCCGAGAGACTAGCGGGGTTAAGACCCAGTACTTC.